Sequencing of this TCR beta chain was carried out in a study of tumor-infiltrating lymphocytes in primary liver carcinoma. Reverse transcription of roughly 0.5 ug total RNA with a constant-region primer produced TCR beta cDNA. Three nested multiplex PCR rounds, a slightly modified ARM-PCR, produced the libraries for TCR beta. Each of the first two PCR rounds ran approximately 9 cycles with TRBV1-TRBV30 forward and C-beta reverse primers. TCRdb independently ran MiXCR on the multiplex PCR reads; one entry per CDR3 protein. The data hold 310,000 or so distinct CDR3 sequences, with about three fifths observed a single time. Blood RNA originated from unsorted whole blood, with germline DNA additionally extracted. From germline, CDR1 is MRHNA and CDR2 SNTAGT. V lost 4 bases, J lost 5 bases, and 7 bases stayed unmatched. CDR3 size: 15 residues. A few counts support this clonotype.

This receptor was obtained from a woman aged 25 to 39 with primary liver carcinoma and hepatitis B virus infection. The chain is built from TRBV6-4 and TRBJ2-1; 8 bases map to TRBD1. The sample taken for sequencing was peripheral blood. For the CDR3, the DNA is TGTGCCAGCAGTGCCTATGGACAGGGCCACAATGAGCAGTTCTTC. Protein: CASSAYGQGHNEQFF.